This TCR beta chain derives from a study of blood T cell repertoires in COVID-19. Clones were read by immunoSEQ multiplex PCR, and TCRdb kept only the in-frame ones, dropping some. The sample includes about 170,000 clones, about three quarters seen only once; the top ten take 2.5% to 3%. This clone was seen a single time. Sequenced sample: peripheral blood. The origin of this receptor is a man between 65 and 79 years old with acute or convalescent COVID-19.

The CDR3 reads CASSERTSGRNEQFF. CDR3 DNA sequence: TGTGCCAGCAGTGAGAGAACTAGCGGGAGAAATGAGCAGTTCTTC. The rearrangement uses TRBV6-4 and TRBJ2-1, with 11 nucleotides matching TRBD2. From germline, CDR1 is MRHNA and CDR2 SNTAGT. J was trimmed by 7 bases and V by 3 bases; bases with no gene match: 5. There are 15 residues in the CDR3.